Each of the 20 T cell receptor beta chains below was sequenced from the same sample in a study of Ad26.COV2.S vaccination and SARS-CoV-2 variants. Noted treatment: about 20 received Ad26.COV2.S at low or high dose, single or two shots; several received placebo; per-sample allocation not given. The investigators took samples on day 63 after the first vaccine or placebo injection. Here immunoSEQ multiplex PCR was the method, and the copy in TCRdb shows in-frame clones only, minus some. This sample has around 450,000 clones; 75% to 95% occur once, and the top ten carry less than 15%. Sequenced here: peripheral blood, sampled in a trial of Ad26.COV2.S vaccine versus placebo. All receptors derive from a person aged 18-65 years who received the Ad26.COV2.S COVID-19 vaccine or a placebo.

V gene TRBV23-1 combines with J gene TRBJ2-7; 9 nucleotides align to TRBD2. TRBV23-1 carries the ORF label, with uncertain function. This CDR3 comprises 13 residues. CDR3 region: CADRASGTYEQYF. The DNA of the CDR3 is TGCGCGGATAGGGCTAGCGGGACCTACGAGCAGTACTTC.

The rearrangement uses TRBV30 and TRBJ2-7; no clear D. The V end was cut by 2 bases, the J end by 2 bases, with 7 bases between. This CDR3 has 12 residues. The germline V gene encodes CDR1 GTSNPN and CDR2 SVGIG (reference sequence). The CDR3 reads CAWSTAAYEQYF. The CDR3, as DNA: TGTGCCTGGAGTACGGCAGCCTACGAGCAGTACTTC.

The J gene is TRBJ2-5, the V gene TRBV4-3; TRBD1 matches 7 bases. The CDR3 contains 15 residues. Germline V CDR1 and CDR2: LGHNA, YSLEER. J was trimmed by 10 bases and V by 0 bases; bases with no gene match: 11. This chain's CDR3 is CASSQDEGAFGDQYF. The CDR3 coding sequence is TGCGCCAGCAGCCAAGATGAGGGGGCTTTCGGGGACCAGTACTTC.

This chain joins TRBV6-5 and TRBJ2-1, with TRBD2 identical over 11 bases. Germline CDR1 is MNHEY and CDR2 is SVGAGI. The CDR3 totals 13 residues. The CDR3 nucleotides read TGTGCTTTACTAGCGGGAGTATGGAATGAGCAGTTCTTC. The encoded protein is CALLAGVWNEQFF.

This chain uses TRBV6-5 with TRBJ2-5; 10 nucleotides align to TRBD1. Germline lookup yields CDR1 MNHEY and CDR2 SVGAGI. Trimming at V came to 6 bases and at J to 5 bases, leaving 6 bases not matched to a gene. The CDR3 covers 14 residues. CDR3 sequence: CASRQTGGGETQYF. The CDR3 DNA follows: TGTGCCAGCAGACAGACAGGGGGCGGTGAGACCCAGTACTTC.

The chain combines TRBV2 with TRBJ2-1; 8 bases match TRBD2. Germline trimming cut 6 bases from V and 9 bases from J; bases unmatched to any gene: 10. Germline CDR1 SNHLY, CDR2 FYNNEI. The CDR3 covers 14 residues. The chain's CDR3 is CASSVVAGIGEQFF. The CDR3 coding sequence is TGTGCCAGCAGCGTGGTAGCGGGAATTGGTGAGCAGTTCTTC.

V usage is TRBV24-1 and J usage is TRBJ1-2, with D unresolved. This CDR3 contains 14 residues. CDR1 and CDR2 (germline): KGHDR, SFDVKD. Trimming shortened V by 4 bases and J by 8 bases, and 16 bases separated the two germline ends. The CDR3 nucleotides are TGTGCCACCAGTGACCCCCTCAAGGGTTTGGGCTACACCTTC. Encoded protein: CATSDPLKGLGYTF.

The rearrangement uses TRBV10-3 and TRBJ2-5; possibly TRBD2 for D (6 bases). The germline V gene has CDR1 ENHRY and CDR2 SYGVKD. CDR3 length: 16 amino acids. Trimming removed 3 bases at V and 8 bases at J, with 22 bases between. The CDR3 DNA sequence: TGTGCCATCAGTGAAACATCGGGAAGCCCCGGGGGAACCCAGTACTTC. Protein sequence: CAISETSGSPGGTQYF.

This chain uses TRBV5-4 with TRBJ2-7; possible D gene TRBD2, 6 bases. The length of the CDR3 is 15 residues. V was shortened by 0 bases and J by 4 bases, with 14 bases between the two germline ends. Germline lookup yields CDR1 SGHNT and CDR2 YYREEE (reference sequence). The CDR3 coding sequence is TGTGCCAGCAGCTTGGAGTGGGGGAGGAAGTACGAGCAGTACTTC. Encoded protein: CASSLEWGRKYEQYF.

J is TRBJ2-3 and V is TRBV5-1, with D possibly being TRBD2 (6 bases). Trimming cost V 7 bases and J 0 bases, with 15 bases left between them. The germline CDR1 and CDR2 sequences are SGHRS and YFSETQ. This CDR3 is 15 amino acids long. In nucleotides, the CDR3 is TGCGCCAGCGACCCGGGGGTGTCTAGCACAGATACGCAGTATTTT. Translated: CASDPGVSSTDTQYF.

The chain carries TRBV5-1 and TRBJ2-3; TRBD2 agrees at 7 bases. Losses at the gene ends were 4 bases for V and 2 bases for J; bases not matched to a gene: 10. The CDR3 is 16 amino acids. Per germline, CDR1 SGHRS and CDR2 YFSETQ. CDR3 loop: CASSLRASGDTDTQYF. In DNA, the CDR3 is TGCGCCAGCAGCCTGAGGGCTAGCGGAGACACAGATACGCAGTATTTT.

This chain links TRBV5-1 with TRBJ2-7; 7 bases fit TRBD2. Germline CDR1 reads SGHRS; CDR2 reads YFSETQ. The V gene end was trimmed by 4 bases and the J gene end by 2 bases; junction bases not matched to a gene: 9. This CDR3 contains 15 residues. Here the CDR3 reads CASSPGGLSTYEQYF. The CDR3 DNA follows: TGCGCCAGCAGCCCGGGGGGTCTATCCACCTACGAGCAGTACTTC.

V usage is TRBV27 and J usage is TRBJ2-1; the match to TRBD2 covers 9 bases. V lost 5 bases, J lost 4 bases, and 6 bases stayed unmatched. This CDR3 comprises 15 residues. The germline V gene encodes CDR1 MNHEY and CDR2 SMNVEV (reference sequence). This chain's CDR3 is CASSIGTSPYNEQFF. The CDR3 DNA is TGTGCCAGCAGTATTGGGACTAGCCCTTACAATGAGCAGTTCTTC.

The chain is built from TRBV14 and TRBJ2-7; D possibly uses TRBD1 or TRBD2 (5 bases each). The CDR3 is 16 residues long. Trimming removed 1 base from V and 3 bases from J, with 16 bases in between. Germline values: CDR1 SGHDN, CDR2 FVKESK. In DNA form, the CDR3 reads TGTGCCAGCAGCCAAGCATCCAATGGGGGTCTCTACGAGCAGTACTTC. Protein sequence: CASSQASNGGLYEQYF.

V and J are TRBV4-1 and TRBJ2-3; TRBD2 agrees at 10 bases. The CDR3 extends over 15 amino acids. J was trimmed by 4 bases and V by 4 bases; bases with no gene match: 5. Germline-derived CDR1 and CDR2 are MGHRA and YSYEKL. CDR3 sequence reads: CASSLWTSGPDTQYF. Written as DNA, the CDR3 is TGCGCCAGCAGCCTCTGGACTAGCGGTCCAGATACGCAGTATTTT.

Notes on this clone: This sample also contains other DNA sequences that code for the same CDR3. The chain carries TRBV29-1 and TRBJ2-1; D call uncertain. V shed 5 bases and J shed 4 bases, with 6 bases lying between them. This CDR3 comprises 11 residues. CDR1 is SQVTM and CDR2 is ANQGSEA in the germline V gene. DNA of the CDR3: TGCAGCGTTAACCCGTACAATGAGCAGTTCTTC. Translation: CSVNPYNEQFF.

This chain links TRBV28 with TRBJ2-2; D perhaps matches TRBD1 (6 bases). The CDR3 runs to 14 residues. Between the trimmed V and J ends, which lost 8 bases and 4 bases, there was a span of 14 bases. Germline V gives CDR1 MDHEN, CDR2 SYDVKM. CDR3 coding DNA: TGTGCCAGCGACGGGCAGGGGAGCACCGGGGAGCTGTTTTTT. As protein: CASDGQGSTGELFF.

This clone was counted a single time. The rearrangement joins TRBV28 to TRBJ1-1; unclear D gene. Germline V gives CDR1 MDHEN, CDR2 SYDVKM. With 2 bases removed from V and 3 bases from J, the gap between germline ends came to 4 bases. This CDR3 is built from 12 residues. CDR3: CASSLGYTEAFF. CDR3 nucleotide sequence: TGTGCCAGCAGTTTAGGATACACTGAAGCTTTCTTT.

This chain uses TRBV7-2 with TRBJ2-7, with D perhaps TRBD2 (6 bases). Between the trimmed V and J ends, which lost 5 bases and 5 bases, there was a span of 16 bases. Germline-derived CDR1 and CDR2 are SGHTA and FQGNSA. This CDR3 is 14 amino acids long. In nucleotides, the CDR3 is TGTGCCAGCAGCCCGATCGGGAGTCTTCACGAGCAGTACTTC. Its translation is CASSPIGSLHEQYF.

The genes are TRBV4-1 and TRBJ2-7; D unresolved. Trimming left V 0 bases short and J 3 bases short, with 6 bases between. The CDR3 is 13 amino acids. Per the germline V gene, CDR1 is MGHRA and CDR2 is YSYEKL. This chain's CDR3 is CASSQDNSYEQYF. CDR3 nucleotide sequence: TGCGCCAGCAGCCAAGATAACAGCTACGAGCAGTACTTC.